A single TCR beta chain is shown here with its context. What it recognizes is unknown. Relative to the germline gene, one junction end is altered; a read error may explain this. This entry comes from a study of tumor-infiltrating lymphocytes in primary liver carcinoma. Study at large: All lesions had stage T1-T3 N0M0 and 4.2 to 10 cm widths. Whole-study results and caveats: Paired tumor-adjacent and tumor-blood samples overlapped less than tumor region pairs did.

From roughly 21-30 mg of unsorted bulk tissue, DNA and RNA were co-extracted together. Every tumor contributed samples taken at five separate regions. Histology found more than 75% viable tumor cells per sample. The input was 450 to 500 ng total RNA; TCR beta cDNA was made from it with a constant-region primer. Three rounds of nested multiplex PCR with slightly modified ARM-PCR produced TCR beta libraries. The two initial PCR rounds, roughly 11 cycles each, used TRBV1-TRBV30 forward and C-beta reverse primers. MiXCR, run by TCRdb on the multiplex PCR reads, gives a single entry per CDR3 protein. Among 40,000 to 55,000 distinct CDR3 sequences, over 75% were seen once, and the ten largest hold approximately 25%. The CDR3 runs to 12 residues. Germline-derived CDR1 and CDR2 are PRHDT and FYEKMQ (reference sequence).

Sample: liver tumor tissue from sampling region 5. Subset noted: tumor region T5, tumor centre. The rearrangement links TRBV13 to TRBJ1-4; 7 bases agree with TRBD1. The source is a man between 35 and 55 years old with primary liver carcinoma and hepatitis B virus infection. The CDR3 coding sequence is TGCGCCAGCATCCCTAACAGGGGAAAACTGTTTTTT. This gives the protein CASIPNRGKLFF.